These 29 T cell receptor beta chains came from one sample sequenced in a study of cytomegalovirus exposure and HLA in healthy donors. Vbeta (60) and Jbeta (13) primers were used in the PCR. The protocol was immunoSEQ multiplex PCR, while the TCRdb copy is restricted to in-frame clones and leaves out a portion. The top ten clones hold roughly 2.1% of a sample with about 160,000 clones, approximately 77% of them seen once. Input material: PBMCs. Receptors originate from a man aged 50 to 60 in good health and CMV-seropositive.

CDR3 region: CASTETGPYEQYF. The CDR3 DNA follows: TGTGCCAGCACCGAGACAGGGCCCTACGAGCAGTACTTC. The V call is TRBV6-6, the J call TRBJ2-7; 7 bases agree with TRBD1. Germline loops: CDR1 MNHNY, CDR2 SVGAGI (reference sequence). This CDR3 spans 13 amino acids. V lost 7 bases and J lost 2; bases outside the gene matches: 5.

The rearrangement links TRBV25-1 to TRBJ2-6; possible D gene TRBD1, 6 bases. This CDR3 comprises 16 residues. V lost 6 bases to trimming and J lost 4 bases, with 16 bases between them. The germline V gene encodes CDR1 MGHDK and CDR2 SYGVNS. CDR3 sequence: CASRGAGKSGANVLTF. The CDR3 nucleotides are TGTGCCAGCAGGGGGGCAGGGAAATCGGGGGCCAACGTCCTGACTTTC.

Only one count was recorded for this clone. The V call is TRBV7-6, the J call TRBJ1-4; D is ambiguous. Germline CDR1 SGHVS, CDR2 FNYEAQ. Trimming removed 3 bases from V and 5 bases from J, with 7 bases in between. This CDR3 spans 13 amino acids. The CDR3 sequence is CASSLYMNEKLFF. DNA of the CDR3: TGTGCCAGCAGCTTGTATATGAATGAAAAACTGTTTTTT. The whole variable domain, remainder taken from reference TRBV7-6 and TRBJ1-4, is GAGVSQSPRYKVTKRGQDVALRCDPISGHVSLYWYRQALGQGPEFLTYFNYEAQQDKSGLPNDRFSAERPEGSISTLTIQRTEQRDSAMYRCASSLYMNEKLFFGSGTQLSVL.

The chain combines TRBV5-1 with TRBJ2-5; D remains unclear. The end of the DNA is better explained by TRBJ2-7, so the J call may be wrong. There are 15 residues in the CDR3. Germline CDR1 SGHRS, CDR2 YFSETQ. CDR3 loop: CASSLASQVHHEQYF. Written as DNA, the CDR3 is TGCGCCAGCAGCTTGGCCTCCCAGGTACACCACGAGCAGTACTTC.

This chain uses TRBV10-1 with TRBJ1-6; D call uncertain. The CDR3 is made up of 15 amino acids. Germline V gene sequence: CDR1 WNHNN, CDR2 SYGVQD (reference sequence). Trimming cost V 0 bases and J 10 bases, with 13 bases left between them. The CDR3 here is CASSESPAGRSPLHF. CDR3 in DNA: TGCGCCAGCAGTGAGTCCCCAGCCGGGAGGTCACCCCTCCACTTT.

This clone was seen only once. V usage is TRBV7-2 and J usage is TRBJ1-1; possibly TRBD1 for D (5 bases). Germline V gene data show CDR1 as SGHTA and CDR2 as FQGNSA. Trimming cost V 4 bases and J 8 bases, with 17 bases left between them. The CDR3 runs to 14 residues. Here the CDR3 DNA reads TGTGCCAGCAGCTCCGTCGGAAAGGGGTACGAAGCTTTCTTT. Protein sequence: CASSSVGKGYEAFF.

This chain uses TRBV5-4 with TRBJ2-5; TRBD1 agrees at 8 bases. The DNA end is a closer match to TRBJ2-7, so the J assignment may be wrong. There are 18 residues in the CDR3. CDR1 is SGHNT and CDR2 is YYREEE in the germline V gene (reference sequence). The CDR3 bases are TGTGCCAGCAGCTTGGACGACCGGACAGGGCCTGGCATCTACGAGCAGTACTTC. Protein product: CASSLDDRTGPGIYEQYF.

Comments on this clone: At the DNA level, this CDR3 is encoded by other sequences in the same sample as well. The rearrangement uses TRBV5-1 and TRBJ1-3; unclear D gene. CDR1 is SGHRS and CDR2 is YFSETQ in the germline V gene. CDR3 size: 14 residues. V lost 0 bases, J lost 0 bases, and 4 bases lay in between. CDR3 DNA: TGCGCCAGCAGCTTGGCGGGCTCTGGAAACACCATATATTTT. It codes for CASSLAGSGNTIYF.

V is TRBV9 and J is TRBJ1-5, with D possibly TRBD1 on 5 matching bases. Germline V lookup: CDR1 SGDLS, CDR2 YYNGEE. The germline V and J ends were trimmed by 3 bases and 9 bases, with 19 bases remaining between them. This CDR3 comprises 15 residues. In nucleotides, the CDR3 is TGTGCCAGCAGCGGTGACGGACGCCCGGGGGGGCCCCAGCATTTT. Residues: CASSGDGRPGGPQHF.

This clone occurred once. The V call is TRBV7-6, the J call TRBJ1-1; the D is unclear. The CDR3 is 13 residues long. V was pared by 7 bases and J by 5 bases, with 14 bases between. The germline V gene encodes CDR1 SGHVS and CDR2 FNYEAQ. CDR3 bases: TGTGCCAGCACCAACGCGGGGAGGACTGAAGCTTTCTTT. As protein: CASTNAGRTEAFF. The whole variable domain, filled in from reference TRBV7-6 and TRBJ1-1, reads GAGVSQSPRYKVTKRGQDVALRCDPISGHVSLYWYRQALGQGPEFLTYFNYEAQQDKSGLPNDRFSAERPEGSISTLTIQRTEQRDSAMYRCASTNAGRTEAFFGQGTRLTVV.

This clone came up once. The genes are TRBV4-3 and TRBJ1-3; weak D call: TRBD1 (5 bases). CDR1 is LGHNA, CDR2 YSLEER, per germline. The CDR3 is made up of 15 amino acids. V was trimmed by 2 bases and J by 1 base, leaving 9 bases between them. This CDR3 is CASSQTPGSGNTIYF. CDR3 DNA: TGCGCCAGCAGCCAAACGCCAGGGTCTGGAAACACCATATATTTT.

This clone occurred once. This rearrangement joins TRBV6-1 to TRBJ1-1; maybe TRBD1 (5 bases). This CDR3 region has 13 residues. The germline gives CDR1 MNHNS, CDR2 SASEGT. V lost 0 bases, J lost 5 bases, and 7 bases lay in between. In DNA form, the CDR3 reads TGTGCCAGCAGTGAAGCGGGGCGGACTGAAGCTTTCTTT. This codes for CASSEAGRTEAFF.

This rearrangement joins TRBV5-6 to TRBJ2-7; D gene ambiguous. This CDR3 region has 15 residues. Germline CDR1 SGHDT, CDR2 YYEEEE. V dropped 4 bases and J dropped 0 bases, with 14 bases sitting between them. The CDR3 sequence: CASSPVVRNSYEQYF. The CDR3 DNA is TGTGCCAGCAGCCCGGTGGTCCGAAACTCCTACGAGCAGTACTTC. Together with reference TRBV5-6 and TRBJ2-7, the CDR3 gives the full variable domain: DAGVTQSPTHLIKTRGQQVTLRCSPKSGHDTVSWYQQALGQGPQFIFQYYEEEERQRGNFPDRFSGHQFPNYSSELNVNALLLGDSALYLCASSPVVRNSYEQYFGPGTRLTVT.

The chain is built from TRBV15 and TRBJ2-7; 7 bases align to TRBD1. Losses at the gene ends were 0 bases for V and 7 bases for J; bases not matched to a gene: 15. The CDR3 is 17 amino acids. The germline CDR1 and CDR2 sequences are LNHNV and YYDKDF (reference sequence). CDR3 region: CATSRDLLDSAGGEQYF. The CDR3 DNA follows: TGTGCCACCAGCAGAGATCTTCTCGACAGCGCAGGGGGAGAGCAGTACTTC. The entire variable domain, with the rest obtained from reference TRBV15 and TRBJ2-7, is as follows: DAMVIQNPRYQVTQFGKPVTLSCSQTLNHNVMYWYQQKSSQAPKLLFHYYDKDFNNEADTPDNFQSRRPNTSFCFLDIRSPGLGDTAMYLCATSRDLLDSAGGEQYFGPGTRLTVT.

This chain connects TRBV10-1 to TRBJ1-2; TRBD1 agrees at 8 bases. Germline V lookup: CDR1 WNHNN, CDR2 SYGVQD (reference sequence). Trimming took 4 bases from V and 10 from J; bases not matched to a gene: 5. This CDR3 has 12 residues. The CDR3 here is CASSADRVTYTF. In DNA form, the CDR3 reads TGCGCCAGCAGTGCGGACAGGGTCACCTACACCTTC.

The rearrangement links TRBV5-6 to TRBJ2-7; a weak D match, TRBD1 (6 bases). In germline, CDR1 is SGHDT, CDR2 YYEEEE. The CDR3 runs to 15 residues. V gave up 0 bases and J gave up 1 base, with 11 bases separating them. The CDR3 DNA reads TGTGCCAGCAGCTTGGGACAGGTGGGATCCTACGAGCAGTACTTC. Residues: CASSLGQVGSYEQYF.

V is TRBV7-7 and J is TRBJ1-3; 8 bases line up with TRBD1. Germline CDR1 SSHAT, CDR2 FNYEAQ (reference sequence). With V trimmed by 5 bases and J by 4 bases, 4 bases remained unmatched. There are 14 residues in the CDR3. The CDR3, as DNA: TGTGCCAGCAGCGACAGGGGTCCCGGAAACACCATATATTTT. Encoded protein: CASSDRGPGNTIYF.

This rearrangement joins TRBV7-2 to TRBJ2-7, with 10 bases matching TRBD2. Germline assignment: CDR1 SGHTA and CDR2 FQGNSA. This CDR3 region has 14 residues. The V segment lost 6 bases and the J segment 1 base; nucleotides outside the gene matches: 3. CDR3 protein: CASSSSGGSYEQYF. Written as DNA, the CDR3 is TGTGCCAGCAGTTCTAGCGGGGGTTCCTACGAGCAGTACTTC.

The chain links TRBV4-3 to TRBJ1-2; D gene uncertain. The CDR3 contains 13 residues. The germline V gene encodes CDR1 LGHNA and CDR2 YSLEER. Trimming cost V 2 bases and J 4 bases, with 8 bases left between them. In DNA, the CDR3 is TGCGCCAGCAGCCAAACAGAAGGCTATGGCTACACCTTC. This gives the protein CASSQTEGYGYTF.

This clone has only a few counts. The V call is TRBV7-3, the J call TRBJ2-1, with TRBD1 matching over 11 bases. Trimming removed 3 bases from V and 7 bases from J; junction bases left unmatched: 5. Germline V CDR1 and CDR2: SGHTA, FQGTGA. The CDR3 is 15 residues long. CDR3 protein: CASSFPGQGENEQFF. In nucleotides, the CDR3 is TGTGCCAGCAGCTTTCCGGGACAGGGGGAAAATGAGCAGTTCTTC.

This chain uses TRBV7-9 with TRBJ1-6, with D possibly being TRBD1 (6 bases). There are 16 residues in the CDR3. Germline CDR1 SEHNR, CDR2 FQNEAQ (reference sequence). V was clipped by 2 bases and J by 4 bases, with 12 bases between them. CDR3 protein: CASSLQQGSYNSPLHF. The CDR3 DNA is TGTGCCAGCAGCTTACAGCAGGGGAGTTATAATTCACCCCTCCACTTT.

In this sample, this clone turned up once. The chain couples TRBV28 to TRBJ2-7; 9 bases are a match to TRBD1. Unmatched junction bases numbered 4, after V lost 3 bases and J lost 4 bases. The CDR3 spans 14 residues. Germline values: CDR1 MDHEN, CDR2 SYDVKM. The CDR3 here is CASSFAGQGYEQYF. CDR3 nucleotides: TGTGCCAGCAGTTTTGCGGGACAGGGATACGAGCAGTACTTC.

The chain links TRBV7-7 to TRBJ2-5; D remains ambiguous. The CDR3 contains 13 residues. Germline-derived CDR1 and CDR2 are SSHAT and FNYEAQ (reference sequence). V was clipped by 5 bases and J by 0 bases, with 7 bases between them. CDR3 loop: CASSPVHQETQYF. DNA of the CDR3: TGTGCCAGCAGCCCAGTGCACCAAGAGACCCAGTACTTC.

The chain combines TRBV4-2 with TRBJ1-3; D gene uncertain. The CDR3 loop spans 11 amino acids. Germline values: CDR1 LGHNA, CDR2 YNFKEQ. V lost 11 bases, J lost 0 bases, and 5 bases lay in between. CDR3 coding DNA: TGTGCCTCCCTCTCTGGAAACACCATATATTTT. This encodes CASLSGNTIYF.

In this sample, this clone turned up once. V gene TRBV6-1 combines with J gene TRBJ1-5, with D perhaps matching TRBD1 (6 bases). The CDR3 length is 14 residues. The V end was cut by 3 bases, the J end by 6 bases, with 12 bases between. Per the germline V gene, CDR1 is MNHNS and CDR2 is SASEGT. The DNA of the CDR3 is TGTGCCAGCAGTGACCACAGGGCGGTTCAGCCCCAGCATTTT. Its protein product is CASSDHRAVQPQHF.

V usage is TRBV12-5 and J usage is TRBJ1-1, with 7 nucleotides matching TRBD1. Trimming took 6 bases from V and 6 from J; bases not matched to a gene: 13. CDR1 and CDR2 from the germline V gene are LGHNT and FRNRAP. CDR3 size: 15 residues. The DNA for the CDR3 is TGTGCTAGTGGCCCAGCCTCCGACAGGGAGGCTGAAGCTTTCTTT. Amino acid sequence: CASGPASDREAEAFF.

The chain uses TRBV6-5 and TRBJ1-4; D is undetermined. CDR1 is MNHEY and CDR2 is SVGAGI in the germline V gene. The CDR3 runs 15 residues. Between the trimmed V and J ends, which lost 5 bases and 0 bases, there was a span of 10 bases. As DNA, the CDR3 is TGTGCCAGCAGTACAGCCGGGGCAACTAATGAAAAACTGTTTTTT. Amino acid sequence: CASSTAGATNEKLFF.

The chain joins TRBV28 to TRBJ2-4; tentative D call: TRBD2 (6 bases). This CDR3 spans 15 amino acids. Germline CDR1 is MDHEN and CDR2 is SYDVKM. Trimming cost V 6 bases and J 3 bases, with 15 bases left between them. The chain's CDR3 is CASRRREGFKNIQYF. DNA for the CDR3: TGTGCCAGCAGAAGGAGGGAAGGGTTCAAAAACATTCAGTACTTC.

The J gene is TRBJ2-3, the V gene TRBV6-1, with D perhaps TRBD1 (5 bases). CDR1 is MNHNS and CDR2 is SASEGT in the germline V gene. Deletions cut 6 bases from V and 2 bases from J, with 9 bases between. The CDR3 is 13 amino acids. The CDR3 here is CASRRTLTDTQYF. The DNA for the CDR3 is TGTGCCAGCAGACGGACACTCACAGATACGCAGTATTTT.